This TCR beta chain is from a study of blood T cell repertoires in COVID-19. This clone was picked up one time. The assay was immunoSEQ multiplex PCR, and TCRdb's table has in-frame clones only and misses some. Of 150,000 to 200,000 clones listed, 88% are singletons. V lost 6 bases to trimming and J lost 2 bases, with 10 bases between them. Germline lookup yields CDR1 MNHEY and CDR2 SMNVEV (reference sequence). The CDR3 consists of 13 residues. The sequencing sample was made of peripheral blood. The TCR comes from a man aged 35 to 55 with active or convalescent COVID-19. The chain couples TRBV27 to TRBJ1-2; D may be TRBD1 (6 bases). CDR3 DNA: TGTGCCAGCAGCCTAGGACAGAACTATGGCTACACCTTC. It is translated as CASSLGQNYGYTF.